These 20 T cell receptor beta chains share one sample of origin, sequenced in a study of Ad26.COV2.S vaccination and SARS-CoV-2 variants. Sequencing used immunoSEQ multiplex PCR; TCRdb keeps in-frame clones, though not all of them. In the table there are over 85,000 clones, roughly 84% of which are singletons. The material was peripheral blood, obtained after recovery from COVID-19. All receptors come from a human donor who had recovered from COVID-19.

This sequence joins TRBV28 and TRBJ1-1, with 8 bases that match TRBD1. The CDR3 is 16 amino acids. The germline CDR1 and CDR2 sequences are MDHEN and SYDVKM. Trimming removed 3 bases from V and 3 bases from J; junction bases left unmatched: 9. The CDR3 region has the DNA TGTGCCAGCAGTTTTATAACAGGGGGATTGCACACTGAAGCTTTCTTT. The encoded protein is CASSFITGGLHTEAFF.

J is TRBJ2-5 and V is TRBV25-1, with D possibly matching TRBD2 (5 bases). From germline, CDR1 is MGHDK and CDR2 SYGVNS. CDR3 length: 13 residues. The germline V and J ends were trimmed by 3 bases and 13 bases, with 18 bases remaining between them. The CDR3 region has the DNA TGTGCCAGCAGTGATCCCTCCGGTCTTGGAGGGTACTTC. This encodes CASSDPSGLGGYF.

This chain joins TRBV9 and TRBJ1-6; D is uncertain. The CDR3 runs 15 residues. The V end lost 4 bases, the J end lost 0 bases, and 8 bases lay between the germline ends. Per the germline V gene, CDR1 is SGDLS and CDR2 is YYNGEE. The CDR3 spells CASSPAGSYNSPLHF. The CDR3, as DNA: TGTGCCAGCAGCCCCGCTGGCTCCTATAATTCACCCCTCCACTTT.

The chain employs TRBV2 and TRBJ2-7; 8 bases are shared with TRBD2. Germline V gives CDR1 SNHLY, CDR2 FYNNEI. The CDR3 runs to 14 residues. V was clipped by 8 bases and J by 3 bases; unmatched bases: 9. CDR3 region: CASQGAGALYEQYF. In DNA form, the CDR3 reads TGTGCCAGCCAAGGAGCGGGAGCGCTCTACGAGCAGTACTTC.

The chain carries TRBV6-4 and TRBJ1-2; TRBD1 is a possible D gene (6 bases). The CDR3 has 12 residues. Germline loops: CDR1 MRHNA, CDR2 SNTAGT. V lost 8 bases and J 8 bases, leaving 15 bases between the germline ends. The CDR3 sequence: CASQASTGGYTF. CDR3 in DNA: TGTGCCAGCCAGGCCTCCACAGGGGGCTACACCTTC.

The J gene is TRBJ2-7, the V gene TRBV13, with D hard to call. Germline V CDR1 and CDR2: PRHDT, FYEKMQ (reference sequence). Trimming left V 5 bases short and J 5 bases short, with 16 bases between. The length of the CDR3 is 14 residues. The CDR3 DNA reads TGTGCCAGCAGCGCGGTGGTTCTGGGGAACGAGCAGTACTTC. Residues: CASSAVVLGNEQYF.

This chain uses TRBV28 with TRBJ2-7, with D perhaps matching TRBD1 (6 bases). Germline V gene data show CDR1 as MDHEN and CDR2 as SYDVKM. This CDR3 region has 14 residues. V gave up 2 bases and J gave up 2 bases, with 10 bases separating them. The DNA of the CDR3 is TGTGCCAGCAGTTTACTAGCAGGGGCCTACGAGCAGTACTTC. Protein sequence: CASSLLAGAYEQYF.

CDR3 sequence (DNA): TGTGCCAGTGGAGCACCCCCCGGGGGTGGTGGAAACACCATATATTTT. Its translation is CASGAPPGGGGNTIYF. The chain has TRBV19 and TRBJ1-3; D may be TRBD1 (5 bases). This CDR3 has 16 residues. Germline V gives CDR1 LNHDA, CDR2 SQIVND (reference sequence). Trimming stripped 8 bases from V and 3 bases from J, with 20 bases between.

The J gene is TRBJ2-1, the V gene TRBV6-6; 11 bases are a match to TRBD2. V trimming: 5 bases; J trimming: 0 bases; junction bases outside the gene matches: 12. The length of the CDR3 is 19 residues. The V gene's germline CDR1 is MNHNY and CDR2 SVGAGI (reference sequence). The CDR3 loop is CASSPLTSGKGNSYNEQFF. The CDR3 DNA is TGTGCCAGCAGTCCCCTGACTAGCGGGAAGGGGAACTCCTACAATGAGCAGTTCTTC.

This clone was recorded once. V usage is TRBV11-2 and J usage is TRBJ2-2, with 9 bases aligning to TRBD1. Germline V gene lookup returns CDR1 SGHAT and CDR2 FQNNGV. The CDR3 extends over 15 amino acids. V shed 5 bases and J 5 bases; nucleotides not matched to a gene: 6. In nucleotides, the CDR3 is TGTGCCAGCAGCCGGACAGGGGCTAGGACCGGGGAGCTGTTTTTT. It specifies CASSRTGARTGELFF. Based on the CDR3 plus reference TRBV11-2 and TRBJ2-2, the full variable domain is EAGVAQSPRYKIIEKRQSVAFWCNPISGHATLYWYQQILGQGPKLLIQFQNNGVVDDSQLPKDRFSAERLKGVDSTLKIQPAKLEDSAVYLCASSRTGARTGELFFGEGSRLTVL.

The V gene is TRBV6-5, the J gene TRBJ2-7; D not certain. CDR1 and CDR2 (germline): MNHEY, SVGAGI. This CDR3 comprises 14 residues. V was pared by 0 bases and J by 0 bases, with 6 bases between. The CDR3 protein is CASSYSLGSYEQYF. CDR3 sequence (DNA): TGTGCCAGCAGTTACTCCCTCGGCTCCTACGAGCAGTACTTC.

This clone was recorded many times. The rearrangement uses TRBV20-1 and TRBJ2-3; D perhaps matches TRBD2 (6 bases). The length of the CDR3 is 15 residues. CDR1 DFQATT and CDR2 SNEGSKA come from the germline V gene (reference sequence). V gave up 3 bases and J gave up 1 base, with 14 bases separating them. CDR3 sequence reads: CSASGGVGGTDTQYF. DNA of the CDR3: TGCAGTGCTAGTGGCGGGGTTGGGGGCACAGATACGCAGTATTTT.

The chain carries TRBV19 and TRBJ1-5, with TRBD1 matching over 10 bases. V was pared by 5 bases and J by 7 bases, with 17 bases of the junction left unmatched. Germline CDR1 LNHDA, CDR2 SQIVND (reference sequence). The CDR3 length is 18 residues. CDR3 protein: CASSPNYPGTGAGQPQHF. The CDR3 nucleotides read TGTGCCAGTAGTCCTAATTACCCCGGGACAGGGGCCGGGCAGCCCCAGCATTTT.

This clone was recorded once. J is TRBJ2-7 and V is TRBV28; the D gene is possibly TRBD2 (7 bases). V was shortened by 5 bases and J by 12 bases, with 26 bases between the two germline ends. The CDR3 sequence is 15 residues long. Germline CDR1 reads MDHEN; CDR2 reads SYDVKM. The DNA of the CDR3 is TGTGCCAGCAGTGCCCTGGGGGGGGCTGGATCTTCGTGGTACTTC. Its protein product is CASSALGGAGSSWYF.

The chain is built from TRBV24-1 and TRBJ1-5; D gene unclear. Germline CDR1 reads KGHDR; CDR2 reads SFDVKD. This CDR3 is 17 amino acids long. Trimming removed 1 base at V and 2 bases at J, with 14 bases between. CDR3 region: CATSDLGYQGGNQPQHF. The CDR3 coding sequence is TGTGCCACCAGTGATTTAGGGTACCAAGGAGGCAATCAGCCCCAGCATTTT.

The chain uses TRBV7-2 and TRBJ2-1; 9 bases are a match to TRBD2. With 2 bases clipped from V and 5 bases from J, the junction kept 4 bases outside the gene matches. There are 15 residues in the CDR3. From germline, CDR1 is SGHTA and CDR2 FQGNSA. The CDR3 nucleotides are TGTGCCAGCAGCTTAAGACTAGCGGACGACAATGAGCAGTTCTTC. Its translation is CASSLRLADDNEQFF.

CDR3 nucleotides: TGTGCCAGCAGCTCACCGAAAGGGCAGCATAACTATGGCTACACCTTC. Its translation: CASSSPKGQHNYGYTF. The rearrangement uses TRBV5-4 and TRBJ1-2, with D hard to call. Germline V gives CDR1 SGHNT, CDR2 YYREEE (reference sequence). The germline V and J ends were trimmed by 3 bases and 1 base, with 16 bases remaining between them. The CDR3 contains 16 residues.

This sequence joins TRBV7-2 and TRBJ2-3; weak D call: TRBD2 (6 bases). There are 15 residues in the CDR3. Germline CDR1 SGHTA, CDR2 FQGNSA. The germline V and J ends were trimmed by 0 bases and 3 bases, with 10 bases remaining between them. The CDR3: CASSLARGATDTQYF. The CDR3 DNA is TGTGCCAGCAGCTTAGCCCGCGGGGCAACAGATACGCAGTATTTT.

The chain is built from TRBV7-2 and TRBJ2-1, with 15 bases fitting TRBD2. The CDR3 runs 15 residues. The trim removed 6 bases at V and 7 bases at J, leaving 4 bases unmatched. The germline gives CDR1 SGHTA, CDR2 FQGNSA. CDR3 nucleotide sequence: TGTGCCAGCAGTTCCGGGACTAGCGGGAGGAATGAGCAGTTCTTC. Translation gives CASSSGTSGRNEQFF.

CDR3 protein: CASSKQGATKNIQYF. In nucleotides, the CDR3 is TGTGCCAGCAGCAAACAGGGGGCAACCAAAAACATTCAGTACTTC. The V and J genes are TRBV7-2 and TRBJ2-4; TRBD1 aligns across 9 bases. The CDR3 is made up of 15 amino acids. V shed 5 bases, J shed 2 bases, and the junction held 4 bases outside the gene matches. Germline V gene lookup returns CDR1 SGHTA and CDR2 FQGNSA.